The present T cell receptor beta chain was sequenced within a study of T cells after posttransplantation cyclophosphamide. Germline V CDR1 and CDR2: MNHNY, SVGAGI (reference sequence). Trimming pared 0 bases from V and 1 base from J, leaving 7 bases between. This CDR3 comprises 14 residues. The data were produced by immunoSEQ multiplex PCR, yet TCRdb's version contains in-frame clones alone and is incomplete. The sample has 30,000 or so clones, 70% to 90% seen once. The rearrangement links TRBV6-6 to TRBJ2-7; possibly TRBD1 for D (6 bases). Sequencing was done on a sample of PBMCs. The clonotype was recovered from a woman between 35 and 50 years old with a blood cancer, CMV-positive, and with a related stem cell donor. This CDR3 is CASSYSDSSYEQYF. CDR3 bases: TGTGCCAGCAGTTACTCGGACAGTTCCTACGAGCAGTACTTC.